The T cell receptor beta chain under discussion was sequenced for a study of T cell responses to AZD1222 COVID-19 vaccine. Study-level background: The analysis combined second doses at about 4 or about 12 weeks.

The data were produced by immunoSEQ multiplex PCR, yet TCRdb's version contains in-frame clones alone and is incomplete. Of over 100,000 clones listed, about nine tenths were seen once; the top ten hold less than 9%. Whole-study findings and limits: Spike-specific TCR breadth and depth both grew after two AZD1222 doses. Researchers took repertoire samples only after the peak T cell response had come.

From germline, CDR1 is SGHAT and CDR2 FQNNGV. The CDR3 has 16 amino acids. V gave up 3 bases and J gave up 0 bases; unmatched junction bases: 8. A note on this clone: Its antigen is currently unknown.

Specimen: peripheral blood, collected on day 0 of AZD1222 vaccination. The gene calls are TRBV11-2 and TRBJ2-7, with 7 bases lining up with TRBD1. The sequence came from an adult in good health. The CDR3 DNA follows: TGTGCCAGCAGCTTCCTGCTTGGACAGGACTCCTACGAGCAGTACTTC. Its translation is CASSFLLGQDSYEQYF.